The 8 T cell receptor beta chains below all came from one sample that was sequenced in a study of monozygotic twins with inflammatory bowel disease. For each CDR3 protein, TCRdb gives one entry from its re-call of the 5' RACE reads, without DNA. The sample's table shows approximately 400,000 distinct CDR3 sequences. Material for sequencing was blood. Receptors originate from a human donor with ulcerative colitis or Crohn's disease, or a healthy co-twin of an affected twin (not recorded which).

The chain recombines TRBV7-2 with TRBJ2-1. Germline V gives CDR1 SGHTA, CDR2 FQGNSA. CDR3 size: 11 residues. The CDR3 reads CASSLGVGQFF.

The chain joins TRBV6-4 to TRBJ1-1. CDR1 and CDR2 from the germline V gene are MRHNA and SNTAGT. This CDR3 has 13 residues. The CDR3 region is CASSDSGPAVAFF.

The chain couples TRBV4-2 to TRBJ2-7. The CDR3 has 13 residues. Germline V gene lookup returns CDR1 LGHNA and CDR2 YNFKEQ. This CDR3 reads CASSQGRGSEQYF.

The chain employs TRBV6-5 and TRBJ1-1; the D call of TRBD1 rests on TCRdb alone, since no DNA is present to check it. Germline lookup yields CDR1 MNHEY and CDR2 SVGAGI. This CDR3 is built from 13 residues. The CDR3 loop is CASSFTGQGEAFF.

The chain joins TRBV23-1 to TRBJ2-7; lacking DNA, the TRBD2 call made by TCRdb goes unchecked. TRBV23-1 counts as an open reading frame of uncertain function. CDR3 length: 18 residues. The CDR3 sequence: CASSQSGQVVAGDGEQYF.

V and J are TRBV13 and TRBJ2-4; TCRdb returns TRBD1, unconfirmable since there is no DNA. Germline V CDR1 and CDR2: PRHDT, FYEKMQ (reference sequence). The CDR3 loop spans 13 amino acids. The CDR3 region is CASRTGAGNIQYF.

CDR3 in amino acids: CASSQWTGVNYEQYF. The chain recombines TRBV4-1 with TRBJ2-7; with no DNA, the TCRdb D assignment of TRBD1 cannot be verified. Germline CDR1 MGHRA, CDR2 YSYEKL. The CDR3 totals 15 residues.

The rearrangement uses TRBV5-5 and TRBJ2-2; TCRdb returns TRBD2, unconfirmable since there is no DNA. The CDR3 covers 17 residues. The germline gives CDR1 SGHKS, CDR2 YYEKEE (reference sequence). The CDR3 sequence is CASSLGLAEDNTGELFF.